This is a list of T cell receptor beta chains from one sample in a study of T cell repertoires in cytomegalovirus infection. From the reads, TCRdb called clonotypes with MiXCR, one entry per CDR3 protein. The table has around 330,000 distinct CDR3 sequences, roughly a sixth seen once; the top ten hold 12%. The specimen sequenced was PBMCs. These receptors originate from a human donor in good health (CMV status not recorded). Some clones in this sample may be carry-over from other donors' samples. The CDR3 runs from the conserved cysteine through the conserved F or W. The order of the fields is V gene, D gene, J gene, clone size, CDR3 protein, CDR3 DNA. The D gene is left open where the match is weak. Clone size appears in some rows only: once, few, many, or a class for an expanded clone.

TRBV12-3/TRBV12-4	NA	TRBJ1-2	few	CASSFAVGGYGYTF	TGTGCCAGCAGTTTTGCCGTGGGAGGATATGGCTACACCTTC
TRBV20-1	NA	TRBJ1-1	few	CSTGGRNTEAFF	TGCAGTACCGGGGGGCGGAACACTGAAGCTTTCTTT
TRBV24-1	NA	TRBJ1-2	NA	CATSDLVDGYTF	TGTGCCACCAGTGATTTAGTCGATGGCTACACCTTC
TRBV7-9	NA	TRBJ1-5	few	CASSGPGDLSNQPQHF	TGTGCCAGCTCGGGCCCTGGGGATTTGAGCAATCAGCCCCAGCATTTT
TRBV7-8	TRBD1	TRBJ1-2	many	CASSLGTGGNYGYTF	TGTGCCAGCAGCTTAGGGACAGGAGGGAACTATGGCTACACCTTC
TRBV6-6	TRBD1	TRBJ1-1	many	CASSYEHIQGARTEAFF	TGTGCCAGCAGTTACGAGCACATTCAGGGGGCGCGGACTGAAGCTTTCTTT
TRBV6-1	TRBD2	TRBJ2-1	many	CASSRGRTSGRNEQFF	TGTGCCAGCAGTCGGGGGAGGACTAGCGGGCGAAATGAGCAGTTCTTC
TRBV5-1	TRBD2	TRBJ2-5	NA	CASSLDWGTSGGPRETQYF	TGCGCCAGCAGCTTGGACTGGGGGACTAGCGGGGGGCCACGGGAGACCCAGTACTTC
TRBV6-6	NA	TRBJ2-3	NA	CASSYPEGDTQYF	TGTGCCAGCAGTTACCCAGAAGGGGATACGCAGTATTTT
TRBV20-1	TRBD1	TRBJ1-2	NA	CSARDKTGGAYGYTF	TGCAGTGCTAGAGATAAGACAGGGGGCGCGTATGGCTACACCTTC
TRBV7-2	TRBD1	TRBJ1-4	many	CASSFGPGTGGAANEKLFF	TGTGCCAGCAGCTTTGGACCCGGGACAGGGGGTGCGGCTAATGAAAAACTGTTTTTT
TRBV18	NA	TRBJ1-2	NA	CASSLDTYGYTF	TGTGCCAGCTCACTGGACACCTATGGCTACACCTTC
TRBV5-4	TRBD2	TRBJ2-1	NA	CASSQGLAGGQDEQFF	TGTGCCAGCAGCCAAGGACTAGCGGGGGGCCAGGATGAGCAGTTCTTC
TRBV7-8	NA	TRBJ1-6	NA	CASSFDTGNSPLHF	TGTGCCAGCAGCTTTGACACGGGTAATTCACCCCTCCACTTT
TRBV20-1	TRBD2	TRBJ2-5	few	CSAHGTSGGQETQYF	TGCAGTGCGCATGGGACTAGCGGGGGCCAAGAGACCCAGTACTTC
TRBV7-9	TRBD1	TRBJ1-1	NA	CASSPTGAGNTEAFF	TGTGCCAGCAGCCCGACAGGGGCGGGGAACACTGAAGCTTTCTTT
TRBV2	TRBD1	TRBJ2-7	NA	CASRGQGHYEQYF	TGTGCCAGCCGGGGACAGGGACACTACGAGCAGTACTTC
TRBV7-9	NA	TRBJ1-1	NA	CASSIASGSRTEAFF	TGTGCCAGCAGCATTGCATCGGGGAGTAGGACTGAAGCTTTCTTT
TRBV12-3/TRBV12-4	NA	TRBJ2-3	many	CASTLKLVVLPSTDTQYF	TGTGCCAGCACCTTAAAGTTAGTCGTTCTTCCTAGCACAGATACGCAGTATTTT
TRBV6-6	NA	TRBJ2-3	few	CASSLTETGTDTQYF	TGTGCCAGCAGCCTTACTGAGACAGGCACAGATACGCAGTATTTT
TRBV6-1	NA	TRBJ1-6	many	CASSSNPSSYNSPLHF	TGTGCCAGCAGTTCTAACCCGAGCTCCTATAATTCACCCCTCCACTTT
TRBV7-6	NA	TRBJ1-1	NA	CASSQEWGSTEAFF	TGTGCCAGCAGCCAAGAGTGGGGGAGCACTGAAGCTTTCTTT
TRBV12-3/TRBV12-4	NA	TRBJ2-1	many	CASSLRQAFNEQFF	TGTGCCAGCAGTCTCCGACAGGCTTTCAATGAGCAGTTCTTC
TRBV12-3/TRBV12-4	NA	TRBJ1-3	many	CASRTGSSTSSGNTIYF	TGTGCCAGCAGAACTGGGAGTTCGACCAGCTCTGGAAACACCATATATTTT
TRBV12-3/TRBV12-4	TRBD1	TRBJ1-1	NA	CASSLGTGVMNTEAFF	TGTGCCAGCAGTTTAGGGACAGGGGTCATGAACACTGAAGCTTTCTTT
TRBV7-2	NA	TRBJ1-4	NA	CASSLGVRRARNEKLFF	TGTGCCAGCAGCTTAGGGGTCCGAAGGGCAAGAAATGAAAAACTGTTTTTT
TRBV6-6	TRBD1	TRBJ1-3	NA	CATGQSSGNTIYF	TGTGCCACGGGACAGTCCTCTGGAAACACCATATATTTT